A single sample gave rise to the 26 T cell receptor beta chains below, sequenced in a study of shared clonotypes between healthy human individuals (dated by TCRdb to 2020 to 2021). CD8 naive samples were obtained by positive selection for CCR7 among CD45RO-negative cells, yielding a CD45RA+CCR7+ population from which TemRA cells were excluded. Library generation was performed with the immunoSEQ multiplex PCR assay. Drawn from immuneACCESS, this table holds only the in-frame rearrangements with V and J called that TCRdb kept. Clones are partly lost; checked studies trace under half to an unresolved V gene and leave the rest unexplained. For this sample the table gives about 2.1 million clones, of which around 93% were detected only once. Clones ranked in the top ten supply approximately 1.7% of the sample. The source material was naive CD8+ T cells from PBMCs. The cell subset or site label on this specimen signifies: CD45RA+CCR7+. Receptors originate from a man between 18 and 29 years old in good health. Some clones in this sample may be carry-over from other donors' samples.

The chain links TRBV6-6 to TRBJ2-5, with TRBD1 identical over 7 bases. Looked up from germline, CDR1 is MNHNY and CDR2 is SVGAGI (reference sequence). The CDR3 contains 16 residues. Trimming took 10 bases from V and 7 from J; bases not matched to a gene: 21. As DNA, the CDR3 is TGTGCCACCATGGGCAAATCGGACAGGCCGGTCGGGACCCAGTACTTC. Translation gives CATMGKSDRPVGTQYF.

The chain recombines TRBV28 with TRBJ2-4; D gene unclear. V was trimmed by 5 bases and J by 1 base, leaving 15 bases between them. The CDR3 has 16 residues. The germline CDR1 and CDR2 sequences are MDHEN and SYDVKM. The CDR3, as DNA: TGTGCCAGCAGTGGGGATCCCGGAAGGGCCAAAAACATTCAGTACTTC. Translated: CASSGDPGRAKNIQYF.

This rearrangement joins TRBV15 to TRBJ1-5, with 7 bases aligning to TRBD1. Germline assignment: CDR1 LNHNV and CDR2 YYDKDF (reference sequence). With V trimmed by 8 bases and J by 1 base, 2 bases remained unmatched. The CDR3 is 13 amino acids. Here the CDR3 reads CATGTESNQPQHF. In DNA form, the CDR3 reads TGTGCCACCGGGACAGAGAGCAATCAGCCCCAGCATTTT.

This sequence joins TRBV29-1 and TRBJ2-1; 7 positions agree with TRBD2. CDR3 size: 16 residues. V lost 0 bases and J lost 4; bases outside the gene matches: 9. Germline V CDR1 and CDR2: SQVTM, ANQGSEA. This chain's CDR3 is CSVEDPTRERYNEQFF. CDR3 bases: TGCAGCGTTGAAGACCCAACGCGGGAGAGGTACAATGAGCAGTTCTTC.

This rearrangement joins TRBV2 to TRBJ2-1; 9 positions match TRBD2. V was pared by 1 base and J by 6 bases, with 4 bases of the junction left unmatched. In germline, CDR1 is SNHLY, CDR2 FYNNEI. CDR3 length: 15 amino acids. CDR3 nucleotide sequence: TGTGCCAGCAGTGAAGGGGCTAGCGGGGTCAATGAGCAGTTCTTC. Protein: CASSEGASGVNEQFF.

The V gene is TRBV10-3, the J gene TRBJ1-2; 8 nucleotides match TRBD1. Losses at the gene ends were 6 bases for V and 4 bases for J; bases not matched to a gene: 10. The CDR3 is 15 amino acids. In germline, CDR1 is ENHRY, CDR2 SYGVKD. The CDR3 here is CAISDPRTGPYGYTF. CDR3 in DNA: TGTGCCATCAGCGATCCCCGGACAGGGCCCTATGGCTACACCTTC.

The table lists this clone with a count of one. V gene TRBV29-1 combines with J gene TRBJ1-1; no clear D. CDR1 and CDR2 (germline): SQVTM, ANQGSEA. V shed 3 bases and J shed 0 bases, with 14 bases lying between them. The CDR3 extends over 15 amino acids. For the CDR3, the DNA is TGCAGCGTTGATAAAGGATGGCAGATGAACACTGAAGCTTTCTTT. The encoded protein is CSVDKGWQMNTEAFF.

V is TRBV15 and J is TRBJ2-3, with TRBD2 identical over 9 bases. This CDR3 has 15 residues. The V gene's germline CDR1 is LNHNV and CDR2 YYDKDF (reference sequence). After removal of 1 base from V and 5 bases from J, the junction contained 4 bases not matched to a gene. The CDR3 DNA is TGTGCCACCAGCAGAGTGCGGGAGGGCGTAGATACGCAGTATTTT. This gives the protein CATSRVREGVDTQYF.

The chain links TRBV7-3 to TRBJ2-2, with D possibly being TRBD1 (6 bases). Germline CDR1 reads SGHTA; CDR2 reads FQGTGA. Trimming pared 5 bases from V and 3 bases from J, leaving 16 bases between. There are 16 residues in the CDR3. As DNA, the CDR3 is TGTGCCAGCAGCCCAACCGGGACAACCCACACCGGGGAGCTGTTTTTT. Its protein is CASSPTGTTHTGELFF.

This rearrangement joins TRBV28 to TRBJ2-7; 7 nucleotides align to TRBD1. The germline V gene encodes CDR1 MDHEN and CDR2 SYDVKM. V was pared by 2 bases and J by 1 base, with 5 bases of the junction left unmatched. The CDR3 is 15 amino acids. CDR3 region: CASSLGTVPSYEQYF. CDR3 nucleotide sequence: TGTGCCAGCAGTTTAGGGACAGTGCCGTCCTACGAGCAGTACTTC.

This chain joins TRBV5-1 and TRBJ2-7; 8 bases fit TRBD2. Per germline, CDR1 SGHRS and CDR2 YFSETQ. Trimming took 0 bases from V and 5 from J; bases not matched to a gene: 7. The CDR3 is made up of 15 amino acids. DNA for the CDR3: TGCGCCAGCAGCTTGGAAGCGGGAGCTTCCCACGAGCAGTACTTC. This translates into CASSLEAGASHEQYF.

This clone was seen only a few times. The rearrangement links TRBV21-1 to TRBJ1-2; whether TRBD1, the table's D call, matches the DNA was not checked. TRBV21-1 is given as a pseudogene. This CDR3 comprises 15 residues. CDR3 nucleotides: TGTGCCAGCAGCAAAAGTACAGGGGCAATCTATGGCTACACCTTC. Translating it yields CASSKSTGAIYGYTF.

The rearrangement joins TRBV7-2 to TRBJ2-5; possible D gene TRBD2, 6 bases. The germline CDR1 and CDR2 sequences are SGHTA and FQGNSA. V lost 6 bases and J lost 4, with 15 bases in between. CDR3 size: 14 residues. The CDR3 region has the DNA TGTGCCAGCAGTCACACGGGGGTACGAGAGACCCAGTACTTC. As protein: CASSHTGVRETQYF. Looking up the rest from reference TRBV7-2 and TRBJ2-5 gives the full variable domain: GAGVSQSPSNKVTEKGKDVELRCDPISGHTALYWYRQSLGQGLEFLIYFQGNSAPDKSGLPSDRFSAERTGGSVSTLTIQRTQQEDSAVYLCASSHTGVRETQYFGPGTRLLVL.

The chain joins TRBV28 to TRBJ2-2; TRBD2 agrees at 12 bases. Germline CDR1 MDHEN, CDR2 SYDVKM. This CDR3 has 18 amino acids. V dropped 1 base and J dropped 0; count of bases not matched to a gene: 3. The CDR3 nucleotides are TGTGCCAGCAGTTTATTTCTAGCGGGAGGGACGAACACCGGGGAGCTGTTTTTT. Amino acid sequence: CASSLFLAGGTNTGELFF.

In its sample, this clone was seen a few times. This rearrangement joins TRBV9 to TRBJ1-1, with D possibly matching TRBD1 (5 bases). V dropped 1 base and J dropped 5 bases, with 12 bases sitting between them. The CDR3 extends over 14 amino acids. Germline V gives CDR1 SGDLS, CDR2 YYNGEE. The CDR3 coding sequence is TGTGCCAGCAGCGTACTACAGCGGGGGACTGAAGCTTTCTTT. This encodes CASSVLQRGTEAFF. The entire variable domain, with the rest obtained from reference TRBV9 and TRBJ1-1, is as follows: DSGVTQTPKHLITATGQRVTLRCSPRSGDLSVYWYQQSLDQGLQFLIQYYNGEERAKGNILERFSAQQFPDLHSELNLSSLELGDSALYFCASSVLQRGTEAFFGQGTRLTVV.

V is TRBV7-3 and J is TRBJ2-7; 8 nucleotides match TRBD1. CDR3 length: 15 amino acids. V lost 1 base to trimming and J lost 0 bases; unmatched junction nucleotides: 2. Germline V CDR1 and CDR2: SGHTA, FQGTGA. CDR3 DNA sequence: TGTGCCAGCAGCTTAAGGACAGGGTTCTCCTACGAGCAGTACTTC. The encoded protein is CASSLRTGFSYEQYF.

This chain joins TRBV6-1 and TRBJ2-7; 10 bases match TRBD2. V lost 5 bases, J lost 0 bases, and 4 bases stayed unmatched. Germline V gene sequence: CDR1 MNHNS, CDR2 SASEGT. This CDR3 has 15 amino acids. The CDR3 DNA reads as TGTGCCAGCAGTAACGGACTAGCGGACTCCTACGAGCAGTACTTC. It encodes CASSNGLADSYEQYF.

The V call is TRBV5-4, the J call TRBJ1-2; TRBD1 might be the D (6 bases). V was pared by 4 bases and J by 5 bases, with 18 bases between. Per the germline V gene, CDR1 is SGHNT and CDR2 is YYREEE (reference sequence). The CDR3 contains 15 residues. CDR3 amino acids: CASSPRDNPGYGYTF. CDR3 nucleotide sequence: TGTGCCAGCAGCCCCCGGGACAACCCTGGGTATGGCTACACCTTC.

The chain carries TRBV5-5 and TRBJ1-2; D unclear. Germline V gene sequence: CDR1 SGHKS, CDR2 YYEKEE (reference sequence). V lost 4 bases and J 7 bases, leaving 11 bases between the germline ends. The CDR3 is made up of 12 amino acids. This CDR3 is CASSPELSGYTF. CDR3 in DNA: TGTGCCAGCAGCCCTGAGTTGAGTGGCTACACCTTC.

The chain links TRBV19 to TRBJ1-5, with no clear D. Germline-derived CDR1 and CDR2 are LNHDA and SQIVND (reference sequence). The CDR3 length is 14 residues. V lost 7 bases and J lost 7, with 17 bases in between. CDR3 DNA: TGTGCCAGTACTCCTGGATTTCGGGGACAGCCCCAGCATTTT. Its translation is CASTPGFRGQPQHF.

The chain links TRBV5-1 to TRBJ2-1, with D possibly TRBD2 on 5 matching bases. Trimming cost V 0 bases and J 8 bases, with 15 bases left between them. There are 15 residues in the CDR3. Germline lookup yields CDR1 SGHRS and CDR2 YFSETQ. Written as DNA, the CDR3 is TGCGCCAGCAGCTTGGGTGGCGGGTGGTTCGATGAGCAGTTCTTC. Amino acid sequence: CASSLGGGWFDEQFF.

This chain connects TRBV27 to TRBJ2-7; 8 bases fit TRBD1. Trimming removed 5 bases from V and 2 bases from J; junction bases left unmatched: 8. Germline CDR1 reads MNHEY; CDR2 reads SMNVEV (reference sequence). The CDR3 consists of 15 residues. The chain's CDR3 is CASSPRGQGTYEQYF. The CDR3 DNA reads TGTGCCAGCAGTCCCCGAGGACAGGGAACCTACGAGCAGTACTTC.

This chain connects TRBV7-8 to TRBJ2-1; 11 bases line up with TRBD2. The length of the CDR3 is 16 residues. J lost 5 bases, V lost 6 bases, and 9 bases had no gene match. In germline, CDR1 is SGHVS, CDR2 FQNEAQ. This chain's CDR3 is CASSQHVGLADNEQFF. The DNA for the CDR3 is TGTGCCAGCAGTCAACACGTGGGACTAGCGGACAATGAGCAGTTCTTC.

The CDR3 nucleotides are TGTGCCAGTAGTCCCAGGGACTTTTCTGGGGCCAACGTCCTGACTTTC. Its protein product is CASSPRDFSGANVLTF. This rearrangement joins TRBV19 to TRBJ2-6; tentative D call: TRBD2 (6 bases). The germline gives CDR1 LNHDA, CDR2 SQIVND (reference sequence). There are 16 residues in the CDR3. V was pared by 5 bases and J by 1 base, with 12 bases between.

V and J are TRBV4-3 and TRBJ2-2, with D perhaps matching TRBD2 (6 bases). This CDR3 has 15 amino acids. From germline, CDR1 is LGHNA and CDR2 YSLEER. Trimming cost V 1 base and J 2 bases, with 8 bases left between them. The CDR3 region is CASSQGGINTGELFF. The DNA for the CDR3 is TGCGCCAGCAGCCAAGGCGGGATTAACACCGGGGAGCTGTTTTTT.

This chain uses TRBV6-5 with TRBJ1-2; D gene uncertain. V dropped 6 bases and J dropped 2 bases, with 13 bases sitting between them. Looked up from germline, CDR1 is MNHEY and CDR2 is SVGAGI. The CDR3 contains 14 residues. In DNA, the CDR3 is TGTGCCAGCAGCTCCCGGACCGAAAACTATGGCTACACCTTC. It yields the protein CASSSRTENYGYTF.